This T cell receptor beta chain was identified in a study of CD8 T cell repertoires and HIV-1 epitope variants. Points from the study as a whole: No clonotypes responded to the TAALDMSHF plasma variant; roughly five recognized KF9, one HW9.

Worth noting for this clone: The antigen is not known.

Germline V lookup: CDR1 SGHKS, CDR2 YYEKEE (reference sequence). The CDR3 totals 14 residues. V lost 3 bases to trimming and J lost 7 bases; unmatched junction nucleotides: 3. Profiled with immunoSEQ multiplex PCR; TCRdb holds only in-frame clones, not every one. The table lists almost 3,000 clones, 73% of them singletons. The sequence came from a male donor with HIV. Sequencing was performed on cultured CD8+ T cells derived from PBMCs. This sequence joins TRBV5-5 and TRBJ2-1, with TRBD1 matching over 11 bases. The CDR3 DNA is TGTGCCAGCAGCTGGACAGGGGGCGCGAATGAGCAGTTCTTC. The encoded protein is CASSWTGGANEQFF.